The sequence of this T cell receptor beta chain was determined in a study of T-cell reconstitution after alpha-beta-depleted transplantation in children. Broader study findings: At one year after transplant, newly produced T cells mostly accounted for T-cell counts and diversity.

This clonotype showed up many times. The antigen is unknown. CDR1 is SGHVS and CDR2 is FQNEAQ in the germline V gene. CDR3 length: 16 residues. Trimming left V 5 bases short and J 0 bases short, with 14 bases between. Unique molecular identifiers were used in preparing the TCRbeta library. Each CDR3 protein is one row after TCRdb ran MiXCR on the PCR reads. The sample lists about 300,000 distinct CDR3 sequences, roughly 8.2% occurring once. The origin of this receptor is a female patient aged 2-15 years who had a stem cell transplant for Fanconi anemia, so the T cells may come from the graft donor. This sample comprised peripheral blood, obtained 360 days after TCRalphabeta/CD19-depleted stem cell transplant. The chain links TRBV7-8 to TRBJ2-1; D unresolved. The CDR3 here is CASSPYRFSSYNEQFF. CDR3 coding DNA: TGTGCCAGCAGCCCCTACCGTTTTAGCTCCTACAATGAGCAGTTCTTC.